The sequence of this T cell receptor (beta chain) was determined in a study of blood T cell repertoires in COVID-19. The method was immunoSEQ multiplex PCR; TCRdb's version includes in-frame clones alone and lacks a portion of them. The repertoire includes roughly 200,000 clones, 85% to 90% of them detected once, and 0.62% sits in the top ten. Germline trimming cut 5 bases from V and 5 bases from J; bases unmatched to any gene: 6. CDR1 and CDR2 (germline): SEHNR, FQNEAQ (reference sequence). The CDR3 is made up of 13 amino acids. The clonotype comes from a man aged 45 to 65 with acute or convalescent COVID-19. The chain has TRBV7-9 and TRBJ2-7, with 7 bases lining up with TRBD2. Source material: peripheral blood. CDR3 sequence reads: CASSPGGGHEQYF. The CDR3 DNA reads as TGTGCCAGCAGCCCGGGGGGTGGCCACGAGCAGTACTTC.